These T cell receptor beta chains were read from a single sample in a study of blood T cell repertoires in COVID-19. Clones were read by immunoSEQ multiplex PCR, and TCRdb kept only the in-frame ones, dropping some. The table records under 350,000 clones, approximately 84% of them present only once. The specimen sequenced was PBMCs or T cells enriched from blood (not recorded which). The receptor source for this set is a young man who had recovered from COVID-19. Each CDR3 is given with its conserved first and last residue. D genes are given only for firm matches. The size field is filled for only some rows; it gives once, few, many or a size class.

v_gene	len	j_gene	d_gene	abundance	CDR3nt	CDR3aa
TRBV5-4	16	TRBJ2-4	TRBD1	-	TGTGCCAGCAGCTTATCGGACAGGGGGCCCAAAAACATTCAGTACTTC	CASSLSDRGPKNIQYF
TRBV19	15	TRBJ2-3	TRBD2	-	TGTGCCAGTAGTATTGGTAGCGGGATCCCAGATACGCAGTATTTT	CASSIGSGIPDTQYF
TRBV11-3	15	TRBJ1-4	-	-	TGTGCCAGCAGCTTAGCGGGAGGGATTGCTGAAAAACTGTTTTTT	CASSLAGGIAEKLFF
TRBV3-1/TRBV3-2	15	TRBJ2-1	-	-	TGTGCCAGCAGCCCTTTTCCTAGCAGAGACAATGAGCAGTTCTTC	CASSPFPSRDNEQFF
TRBV30	14	TRBJ1-6	TRBD1	-	TGTGCCTGGAGTCCGGGACAGGGGAATTCACCCCTCCACTTT	CAWSPGQGNSPLHF
TRBV11-1	15	TRBJ1-3	TRBD1	-	TGTGCCAGCAGCTCCGGGACAGGCTCTGGAAACACCATATATTTT	CASSSGTGSGNTIYF
TRBV6-5	15	TRBJ1-5	-	-	TGTGCCAGCAGCCGCCAGGGAGGAGGGAATCAGCCCCAGCATTTT	CASSRQGGGNQPQHF
TRBV30	13	TRBJ2-7	TRBD1	-	TGTGCCTGGAACGGACAGGGGAAGTACGAGCAGTACTTC	CAWNGQGKYEQYF
TRBV28	14	TRBJ2-7	TRBD1	-	TGTGCCAGCAGCTCCGGGACAGGCCTCTACGAGCAGTACTTC	CASSSGTGLYEQYF
TRBV5-5	17	TRBJ1-6	TRBD1	-	TGTGCCAGCAGCCCACGGGACAGGGGTTTACTTTCTTCACCCCTCCACTTT	CASSPRDRGLLSSPLHF
TRBV6-5	13	TRBJ1-3	TRBD1	-	TGTGCCAGCAGTAACAGGGGGCGAAACACCATATATTTT	CASSNRGRNTIYF
TRBV29-1	12	TRBJ2-1	TRBD1	-	TGCAGCGTTGTATCGACAGGGCATGAGCAGTTCTTC	CSVVSTGHEQFF
TRBV5-6	16	TRBJ2-1	TRBD1	once	TGTGCCAGCAGCTTGTTGCAGGGGGCTTCTTACAATGAGCAGTTCTTC	CASSLLQGASYNEQFF
TRBV5-1	16	TRBJ1-1	-	-	TGCGCCAGCAGCTTGCTTCCAGGGAGGGAGAACACTGAAGCTTTCTTT	CASSLLPGRENTEAFF
TRBV4-1	14	TRBJ1-2	TRBD1	-	TGCGCCAGCAGCCGGGGGACAGGGACCTATGGCTACACCTTC	CASSRGTGTYGYTF
TRBV28	12	TRBJ1-2	-	-	TGTGCCAGCTCCGGAGACAGATATGGCTACACCTTC	CASSGDRYGYTF
TRBV18	14	TRBJ2-5	TRBD2	-	TGTGCCAGCGCCCCTAACGGGAGGCGGGAGACCCAGTACTTC	CASAPNGRRETQYF
TRBV20-1	10	TRBJ1-1	-	-	TGCAGTGCTAGAGACCGGGAAGCTTTCTTT	CSARDREAFF
TRBV5-1	14	TRBJ2-2	TRBD2	-	TGCGCCAGCAGCTTCGCGACTAGCCGCCGGGAGCTGTTTTTT	CASSFATSRRELFF
TRBV11-2	15	TRBJ2-3	TRBD2	-	TGTGCCAGCAGCGGGACTAGCGGGATAGCAGATACGCAGTATTTT	CASSGTSGIADTQYF
TRBV5-1	15	TRBJ1-5	-	-	TGCGCCAGCAGCTTGGATCCAGGGCGCAATCAGCCCCAGCATTTT	CASSLDPGRNQPQHF
TRBV12-2	15	TRBJ1-1	-	once	TGTGCAAGTCGCCCCCGACCCCCTAGGGGCACTGAAGCTTTCTTT	CASRPRPPRGTEAFF
TRBV19	17	TRBJ2-3	TRBD2	-	TGTGCCAGTAGTATAGATCCCCCTAGCGGTAGCACAGATACGCAGTATTTT	CASSIDPPSGSTDTQYF
TRBV15	15	TRBJ1-1	TRBD1	few	TGTGCCACCAGCAGACGGGACAGGGGTTTCACTGAAGCTTTCTTT	CATSRRDRGFTEAFF
TRBV3-1/TRBV3-2	15	TRBJ2-1	TRBD2	once	TGTGCCAGCAGCCCGGGGGGACTAGGGACTAATGAGCAGTTCTTC	CASSPGGLGTNEQFF
TRBV11-2	15	TRBJ2-7	-	-	TGTGCCAGCAGCTTATGGGGGGATGATTCCTACGAGCAGTACTTC	CASSLWGDDSYEQYF
TRBV5-1	15	TRBJ2-3	TRBD2	-	TGCGCCAGCAGCTCCCGGACTAGCGTTGCAGATACGCAGTATTTT	CASSSRTSVADTQYF
TRBV4-1	15	TRBJ1-1	-	-	TGCGCCAGCAGCCGCGCTGAGACAGGAAGGATCGAAGCTTTCTTT	CASSRAETGRIEAFF
TRBV28	17	TRBJ1-5	TRBD1	-	TGTGCCAGCAGTTTGGAGGGGACAGGGTATAGCAATCAGCCCCAGCATTTT	CASSLEGTGYSNQPQHF
TRBV5-1	19	TRBJ2-3	TRBD2	-	TGCGCCAGCAGCACCTCCCTAGCGGGAGGGCCTCCGGGGGCAGATACGCAGTATTTT	CASSTSLAGGPPGADTQYF
TRBV3-1/TRBV3-2	13	TRBJ2-7	TRBD2	-	TGTGCCAGCAGCCAAGGACTAGCTACGGAGCAGTACTTC	CASSQGLATEQYF
TRBV2	14	TRBJ2-5	TRBD1	-	TGTGCCAGCAATCCTGACAGGGATCAAGAGACCCAGTACTTC	CASNPDRDQETQYF
TRBV7-9	13	TRBJ1-1	-	-	TGTGCCAGCAGAGGACAGACGAACACTGAAGCTTTCTTT	CASRGQTNTEAFF
TRBV20-1	14	TRBJ1-6	-	-	TGCAGTGCTAGTTTAGGGGACAATAATTCACCCCTCCACTTT	CSASLGDNNSPLHF
TRBV6-2/TRBV6-3	17	TRBJ2-3	-	-	TGTGCCAGCAGTTATCCCCCCCCCGGGGTGAGCACAGATACGCAGTATTTT	CASSYPPPGVSTDTQYF
TRBV18	13	TRBJ2-1	-	-	TGTGCCAGCTCACCGCCCGGCTACAATGAGCAGTTCTTC	CASSPPGYNEQFF
TRBV4-1	16	TRBJ2-2	TRBD2	-	TGCGCCAGCAGCCAAGGGGCTAGCGGGTTGGTCGGGGAGCTGTTTTTT	CASSQGASGLVGELFF
TRBV27	13	TRBJ2-1	TRBD2	-	TGTGCCAGCAGTTTAGGAAGCGGGAGTGTTCGGTTCTTC	CASSLGSGSVRFF